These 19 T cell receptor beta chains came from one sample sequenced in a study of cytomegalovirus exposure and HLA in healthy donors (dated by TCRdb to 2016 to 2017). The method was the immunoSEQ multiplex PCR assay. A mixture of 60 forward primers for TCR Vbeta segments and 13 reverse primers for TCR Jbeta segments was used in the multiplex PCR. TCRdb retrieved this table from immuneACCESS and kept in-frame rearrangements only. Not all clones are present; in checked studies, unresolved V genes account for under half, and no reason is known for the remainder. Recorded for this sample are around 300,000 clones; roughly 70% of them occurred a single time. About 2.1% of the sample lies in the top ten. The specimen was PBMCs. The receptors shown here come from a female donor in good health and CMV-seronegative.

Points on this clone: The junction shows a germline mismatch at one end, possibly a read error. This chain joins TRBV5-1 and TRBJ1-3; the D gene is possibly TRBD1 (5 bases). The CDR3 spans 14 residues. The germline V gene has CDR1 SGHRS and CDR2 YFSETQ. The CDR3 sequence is CASSLEIEAGHLDF. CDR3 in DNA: TGCGCCAGCAGCTTGGAGATAGAAGCTGGACATCTTGATTTT.

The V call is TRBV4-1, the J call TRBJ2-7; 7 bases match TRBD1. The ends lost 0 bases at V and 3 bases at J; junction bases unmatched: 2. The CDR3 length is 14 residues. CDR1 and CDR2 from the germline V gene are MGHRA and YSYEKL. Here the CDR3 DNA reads TGCGCCAGCAGCCAAGAGCAGGGGGTCTACGAGCAGTACTTC. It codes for CASSQEQGVYEQYF.

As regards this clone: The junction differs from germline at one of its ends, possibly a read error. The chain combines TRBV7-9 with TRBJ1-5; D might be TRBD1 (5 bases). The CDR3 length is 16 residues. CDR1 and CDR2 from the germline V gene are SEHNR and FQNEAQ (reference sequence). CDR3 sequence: CSSSSAQTVGNQPQHF. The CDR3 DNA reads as TGTTCCAGCAGCTCCGCCCAGACAGTCGGCAATCAGCCCCAGCATTTT.

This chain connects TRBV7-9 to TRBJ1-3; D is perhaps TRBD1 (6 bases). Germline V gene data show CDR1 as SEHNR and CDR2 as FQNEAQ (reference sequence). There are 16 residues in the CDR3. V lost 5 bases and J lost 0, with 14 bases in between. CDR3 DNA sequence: TGTGCCAGCAGCCTGGGGGCCGCGAGCTCTGGAAACACCATATATTTT. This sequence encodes CASSLGAASSGNTIYF.

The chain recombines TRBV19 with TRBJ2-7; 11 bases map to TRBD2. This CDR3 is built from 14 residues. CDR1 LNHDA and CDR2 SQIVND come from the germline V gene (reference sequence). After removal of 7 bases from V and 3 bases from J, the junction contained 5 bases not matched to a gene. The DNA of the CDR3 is TGTGCCAGTAAGGCTAGCGGGGGGCACTACGAGCAGTACTTC. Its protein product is CASKASGGHYEQYF.

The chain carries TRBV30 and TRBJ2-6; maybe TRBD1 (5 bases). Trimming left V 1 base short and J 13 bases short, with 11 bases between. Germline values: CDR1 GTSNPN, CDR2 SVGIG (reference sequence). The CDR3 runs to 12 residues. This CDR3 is CAWSETARVLTF. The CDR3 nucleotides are TGTGCCTGGAGTGAGACAGCCCGGGTCCTGACTTTC.

The DNA of the CDR3 is TGTGCCAGCAGCCCCAGGGGGCAGGCCTACGAGCAGTACTTC. It is translated as CASSPRGQAYEQYF. The rearrangement joins TRBV11-3 to TRBJ2-7; TRBD1 aligns across 8 bases. Trimming cost V 5 bases and J 2 bases; bases outside gene matches: 5. This CDR3 is 14 amino acids long. Germline V lookup: CDR1 SGHNT, CDR2 YENEEA.

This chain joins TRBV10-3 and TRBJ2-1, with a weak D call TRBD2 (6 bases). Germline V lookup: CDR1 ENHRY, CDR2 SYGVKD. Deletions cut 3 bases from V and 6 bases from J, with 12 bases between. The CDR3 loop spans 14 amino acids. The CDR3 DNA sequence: TGTGCCATCAGTGACGGGAGTCGATTCAATGAGCAGTTCTTC. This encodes CAISDGSRFNEQFF.

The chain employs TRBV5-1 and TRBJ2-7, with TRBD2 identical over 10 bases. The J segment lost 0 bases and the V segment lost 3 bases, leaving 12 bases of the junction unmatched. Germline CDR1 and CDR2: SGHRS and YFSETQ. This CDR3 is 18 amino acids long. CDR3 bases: TGCGCCAGCAGCTGGGCGACTAGCGGGCGCCTTCCCTCCTACGAGCAGTACTTC. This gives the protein CASSWATSGRLPSYEQYF.

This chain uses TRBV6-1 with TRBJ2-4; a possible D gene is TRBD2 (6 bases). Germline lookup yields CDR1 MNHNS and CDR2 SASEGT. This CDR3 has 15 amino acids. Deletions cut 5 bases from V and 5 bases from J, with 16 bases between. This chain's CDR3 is CASSSTAGSQNIQYF. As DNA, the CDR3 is TGTGCCAGCAGTTCAACCGCGGGATCCCAAAACATTCAGTACTTC.

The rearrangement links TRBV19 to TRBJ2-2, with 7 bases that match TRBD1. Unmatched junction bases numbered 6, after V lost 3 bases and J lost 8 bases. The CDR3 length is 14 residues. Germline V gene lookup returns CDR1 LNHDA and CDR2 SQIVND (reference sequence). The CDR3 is CASSIEGAWGELFF. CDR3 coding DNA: TGTGCCAGTAGTATTGAGGGGGCCTGGGGGGAGCTGTTTTTT.

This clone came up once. CDR3 residues: CASSLSSGRRETQYF. The CDR3 DNA follows: TGTGCCAGCAGCTTAAGTAGCGGGAGGCGGGAGACCCAGTACTTC. This chain links TRBV11-2 with TRBJ2-5; 10 nucleotides agree with TRBD2. With 2 bases clipped from V and 5 bases from J, the junction kept 5 bases outside the gene matches. CDR1 and CDR2 (germline): SGHAT, FQNNGV. The length of the CDR3 is 15 residues.

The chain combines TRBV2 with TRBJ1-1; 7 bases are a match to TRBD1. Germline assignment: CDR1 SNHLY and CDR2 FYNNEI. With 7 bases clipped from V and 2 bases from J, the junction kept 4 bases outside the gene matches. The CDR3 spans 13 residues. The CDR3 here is CASKGQLNTEAFF. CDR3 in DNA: TGTGCCAGCAAGGGACAGCTTAACACTGAAGCTTTCTTT.

CDR3 nucleotides: TGTGCCAGCAGCTCGCGATACACAGATACGCAGTATTTT. Amino acid sequence: CASSSRYTDTQYF. The chain joins TRBV7-2 to TRBJ2-3, with D uncertain. The CDR3 contains 13 residues. Deletions cut 4 bases from V and 2 bases from J, with 7 bases between. The germline V gene encodes CDR1 SGHTA and CDR2 FQGNSA.

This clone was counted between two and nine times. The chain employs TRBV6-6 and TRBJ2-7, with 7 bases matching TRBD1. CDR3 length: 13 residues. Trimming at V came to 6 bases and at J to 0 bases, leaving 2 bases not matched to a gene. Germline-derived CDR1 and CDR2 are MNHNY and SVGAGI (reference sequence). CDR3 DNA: TGTGCCAGCAGGACAGGGAGCTCCTACGAGCAGTACTTC. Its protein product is CASRTGSSYEQYF.

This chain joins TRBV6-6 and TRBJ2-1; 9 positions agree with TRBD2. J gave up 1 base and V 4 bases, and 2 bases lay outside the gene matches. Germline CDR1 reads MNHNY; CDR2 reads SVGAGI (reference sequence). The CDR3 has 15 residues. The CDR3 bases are TGTGCCAGCAGTTTCGCGGGAGGGTCCTACAATGAGCAGTTCTTC. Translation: CASSFAGGSYNEQFF.

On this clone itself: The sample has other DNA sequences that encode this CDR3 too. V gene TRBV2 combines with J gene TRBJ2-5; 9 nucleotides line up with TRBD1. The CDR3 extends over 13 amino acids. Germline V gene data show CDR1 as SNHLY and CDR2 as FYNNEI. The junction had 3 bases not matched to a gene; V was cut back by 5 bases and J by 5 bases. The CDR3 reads CASSRTGGETQYF. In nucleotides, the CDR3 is TGTGCCAGCAGTCGAACAGGGGGCGAGACCCAGTACTTC.

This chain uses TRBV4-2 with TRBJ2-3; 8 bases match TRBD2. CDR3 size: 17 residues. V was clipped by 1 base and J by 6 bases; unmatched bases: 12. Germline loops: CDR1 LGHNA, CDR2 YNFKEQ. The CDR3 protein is CASSQVPAGARGDTQYF. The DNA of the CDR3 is TGTGCCAGCAGCCAAGTGCCAGCGGGAGCCCGAGGGGATACGCAGTATTTT.

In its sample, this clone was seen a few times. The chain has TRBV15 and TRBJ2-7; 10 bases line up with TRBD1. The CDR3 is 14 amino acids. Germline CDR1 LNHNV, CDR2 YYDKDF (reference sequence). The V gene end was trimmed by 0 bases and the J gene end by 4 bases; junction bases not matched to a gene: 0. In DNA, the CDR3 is TGTGCCACCAGCAGAGAGGGACAGGGGTACGAGCAGTACTTC. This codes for CATSREGQGYEQYF.